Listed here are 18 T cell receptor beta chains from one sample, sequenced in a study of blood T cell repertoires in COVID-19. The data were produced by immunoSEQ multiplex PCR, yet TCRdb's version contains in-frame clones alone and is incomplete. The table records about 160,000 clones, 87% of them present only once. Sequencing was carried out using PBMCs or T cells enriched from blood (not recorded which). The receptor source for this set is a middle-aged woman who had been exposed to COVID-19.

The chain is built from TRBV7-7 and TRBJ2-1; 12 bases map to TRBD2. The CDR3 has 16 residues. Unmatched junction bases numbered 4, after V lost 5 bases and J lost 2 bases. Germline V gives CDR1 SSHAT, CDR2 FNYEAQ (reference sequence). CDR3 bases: TGTGCCAGCAGCCTGAGACTAGCGGGAGCCTACAATGAGCAGTTCTTC. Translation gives CASSLRLAGAYNEQFF.

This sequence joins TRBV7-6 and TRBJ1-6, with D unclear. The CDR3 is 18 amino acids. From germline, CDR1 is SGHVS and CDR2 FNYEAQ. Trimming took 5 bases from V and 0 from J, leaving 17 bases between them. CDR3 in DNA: TGTGCCAGCAGCGAACAGACGGCTGCGAGCTCCTATAATTCACCCCTCCACTTT. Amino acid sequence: CASSEQTAASSYNSPLHF.

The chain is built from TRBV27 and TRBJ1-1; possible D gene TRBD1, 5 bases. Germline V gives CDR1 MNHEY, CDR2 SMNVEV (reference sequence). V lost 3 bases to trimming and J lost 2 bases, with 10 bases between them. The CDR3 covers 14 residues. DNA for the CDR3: TGTGCCAGCAGTTTTGTCGGGGGAAACACTGAAGCTTTCTTT. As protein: CASSFVGGNTEAFF.

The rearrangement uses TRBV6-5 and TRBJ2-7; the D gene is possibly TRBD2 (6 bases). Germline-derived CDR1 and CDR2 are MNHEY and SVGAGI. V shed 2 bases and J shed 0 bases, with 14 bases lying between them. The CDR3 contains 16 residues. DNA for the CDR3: TGTGCCAGCAGTTACGACGTAGGAGGGAGCTCCTACGAGCAGTACTTC. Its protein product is CASSYDVGGSSYEQYF.

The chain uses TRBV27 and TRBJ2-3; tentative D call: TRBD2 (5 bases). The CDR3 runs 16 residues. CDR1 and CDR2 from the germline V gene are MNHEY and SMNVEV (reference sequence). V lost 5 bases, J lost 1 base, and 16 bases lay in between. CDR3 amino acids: CASSNGRVSRTDTQYF. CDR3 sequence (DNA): TGTGCCAGCAGTAATGGGCGGGTGAGCCGCACAGATACGCAGTATTTT.

CDR3 bases: TGTGCCAGCAGCGGAAGGACAGGGTTGGATGGCTACACCTTC. Residues: CASSGRTGLDGYTF. The genes are TRBV5-6 and TRBJ1-2; 8 bases align to TRBD1. Germline V CDR1 and CDR2: SGHDT, YYEEEE. V lost 4 bases to trimming and J lost 6 bases; unmatched junction nucleotides: 8. The CDR3 totals 14 residues. Together with reference TRBV5-6 and TRBJ1-2, the CDR3 gives the full variable domain: DAGVTQSPTHLIKTRGQQVTLRCSPKSGHDTVSWYQQALGQGPQFIFQYYEEEERQRGNFPDRFSGHQFPNYSSELNVNALLLGDSALYLCASSGRTGLDGYTFGSGTRLTVV.

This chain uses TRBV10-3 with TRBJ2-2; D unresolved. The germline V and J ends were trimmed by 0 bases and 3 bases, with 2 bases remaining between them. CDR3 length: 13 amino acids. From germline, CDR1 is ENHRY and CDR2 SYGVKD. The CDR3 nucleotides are TGTGCCATCAGTGAGTCCGACACCGGGGAGCTGTTTTTT. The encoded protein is CAISESDTGELFF.

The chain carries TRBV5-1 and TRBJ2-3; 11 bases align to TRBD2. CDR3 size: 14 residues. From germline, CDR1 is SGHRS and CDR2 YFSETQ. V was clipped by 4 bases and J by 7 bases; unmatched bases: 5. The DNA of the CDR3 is TGCGCCAGCAGCCCGGGGACTAGCGGCTATACGCAGTATTTT. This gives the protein CASSPGTSGYTQYF.

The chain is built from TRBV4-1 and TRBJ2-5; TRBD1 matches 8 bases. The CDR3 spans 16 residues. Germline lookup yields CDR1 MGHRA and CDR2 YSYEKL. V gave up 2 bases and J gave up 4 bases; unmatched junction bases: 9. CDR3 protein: CASSQNTGQGLETQYF. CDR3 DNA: TGCGCCAGCAGCCAAAATACAGGACAGGGTTTAGAGACCCAGTACTTC.

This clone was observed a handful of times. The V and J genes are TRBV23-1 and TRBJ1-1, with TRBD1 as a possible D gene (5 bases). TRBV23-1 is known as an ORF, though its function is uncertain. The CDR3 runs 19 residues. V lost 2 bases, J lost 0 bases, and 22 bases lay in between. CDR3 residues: CASSQTGVSQPQLNTEAFF. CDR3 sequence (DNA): TGCGCCAGCAGTCAAACAGGTGTGTCGCAGCCCCAACTGAACACTGAAGCTTTCTTT.

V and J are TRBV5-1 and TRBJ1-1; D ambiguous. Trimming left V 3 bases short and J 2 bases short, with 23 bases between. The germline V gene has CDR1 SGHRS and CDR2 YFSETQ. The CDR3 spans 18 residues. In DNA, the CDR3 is TGCGCCAGCAGCTGGGGAGGGCGGCCTCAGCCTATAAACACTGAAGCTTTCTTT. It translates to CASSWGGRPQPINTEAFF.

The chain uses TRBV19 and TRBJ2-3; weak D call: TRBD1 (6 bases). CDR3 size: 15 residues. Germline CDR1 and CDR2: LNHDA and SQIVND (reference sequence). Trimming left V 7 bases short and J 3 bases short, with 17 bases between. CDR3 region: CASTADSGRTDTQYF. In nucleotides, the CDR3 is TGTGCCAGTACCGCGGACAGTGGACGGACAGATACGCAGTATTTT.

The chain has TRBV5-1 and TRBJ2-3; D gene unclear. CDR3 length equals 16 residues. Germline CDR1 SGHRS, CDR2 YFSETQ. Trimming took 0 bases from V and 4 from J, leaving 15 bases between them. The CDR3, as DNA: TGCGCCAGCAGCTTGGCCGCCATGCTAAGCGCAGATACGCAGTATTTT. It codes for CASSLAAMLSADTQYF.

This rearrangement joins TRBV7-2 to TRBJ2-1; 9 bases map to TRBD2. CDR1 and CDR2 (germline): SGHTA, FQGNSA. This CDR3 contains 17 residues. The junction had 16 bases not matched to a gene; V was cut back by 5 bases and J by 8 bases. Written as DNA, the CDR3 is TGTGCCAGCAGCGCATACCGCCGGAGCGGGAGGTTTGATGAGCAGTTCTTC. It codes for CASSAYRRSGRFDEQFF.

DNA of the CDR3: TGTGCCAGCGGGGACAGCCACTCTGGAAACACCATATATTTT. Translating it yields CASGDSHSGNTIYF. The rearrangement uses TRBV6-5 and TRBJ1-3; 7 bases agree with TRBD1. Germline V CDR1 and CDR2: MNHEY, SVGAGI. Germline trimming cut 8 bases from V and 0 bases from J; bases unmatched to any gene: 4. The CDR3 contains 14 residues.

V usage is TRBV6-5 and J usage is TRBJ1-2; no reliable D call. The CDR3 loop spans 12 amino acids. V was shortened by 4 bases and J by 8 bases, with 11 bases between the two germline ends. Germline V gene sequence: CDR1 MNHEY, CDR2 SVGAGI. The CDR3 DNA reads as TGTGCCAGCAGTTCTTCTCAGCGGGGCTACACCTTC. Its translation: CASSSSQRGYTF.

CDR3 sequence: CASSLDVGNTGELFF. CDR3 nucleotide sequence: TGCGCCAGCAGCTTGGATGTCGGGAACACCGGGGAGCTGTTTTTT. The gene calls are TRBV5-1 and TRBJ2-2; D is unclear. V lost 0 bases and J 1 base, leaving 7 bases between the germline ends. This CDR3 region has 15 residues. Germline CDR1 is SGHRS and CDR2 is YFSETQ. Supplemented by reference TRBV5-1 and TRBJ2-2, the full variable domain reads KAGVTQTPRYLIKTRGQQVTLSCSPISGHRSVSWYQQTPGQGLQFLFEYFSETQRNKGNFPGRFSGRQFSNSRSEMNVSTLELGDSALYLCASSLDVGNTGELFFGEGSRLTVL.

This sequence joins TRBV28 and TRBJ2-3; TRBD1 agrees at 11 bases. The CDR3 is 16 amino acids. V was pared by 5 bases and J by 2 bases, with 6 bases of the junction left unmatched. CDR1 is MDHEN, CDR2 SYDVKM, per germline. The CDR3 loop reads CASSRGTGGLTDTQYF. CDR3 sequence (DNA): TGTGCCAGCAGTCGCGGGACAGGGGGACTCACAGATACGCAGTATTTT.